This is a list of T cell receptor beta chains from one sample in a study of blood T cell repertoires in COVID-19. Sequencing was performed with immunoSEQ multiplex PCR; in TCRdb, only in-frame clones are kept and a portion is missing. The data contain fewer than 400,000 clones, more than 85% of them seen just once; the ten biggest clones take up around 3%. Sample: peripheral blood. The origin of the receptors is a human donor in a cohort sampled during active COVID-19. CDR3s include the opening cysteine and the closing phenylalanine or tryptophan. Each record gives: D gene, J gene, clone size, V gene, CDR3 protein, CDR3 DNA. D genes are given only for firm matches. Clone size, where shown, is once, few, many, or a class for clones that have expanded.

-	TRBJ1-4	-	TRBV2	CASSERLAGAGEKLFF	TGTGCCAGCAGTGAACGGTTGGCAGGGGCGGGTGAAAAACTGTTTTTT
-	TRBJ1-2	-	TRBV10-3	CAISESGVAGGYTF	TGTGCCATCAGTGAGTCGGGGGTAGCGGGCGGCTACACCTTC
TRBD1	TRBJ1-1	-	TRBV6-5	CASSYGQGLTGTEAFF	TGTGCCAGCAGTTACGGACAGGGGCTAACGGGGACTGAAGCTTTCTTT
TRBD2	TRBJ2-1	-	TRBV4-1	CASRQTSGRGNEQFF	TGCGCCAGCAGACAAACTAGCGGGAGAGGTAATGAGCAGTTCTTC
TRBD1	TRBJ1-1	-	TRBV6-5	CASSNTGGENTEAFF	TGTGCCAGCAGTAATACAGGGGGCGAGAACACTGAAGCTTTCTTT
TRBD1	TRBJ1-5	-	TRBV9	CASSVRQGCNQPQHF	TGTGCCAGCAGCGTCCGACAGGGATGTAATCAGCCCCAGCATTTT
TRBD2	TRBJ2-3	-	TRBV29-1	CSATPPPGGGRTDTQYF	TGCAGCGCAACGCCCCCGCCGGGAGGCGGGAGAACAGATACGCAGTATTTT
-	TRBJ1-2	-	TRBV6-5	CASSPQGIRVYGYTF	TGTGCCAGCAGCCCACAGGGAATTAGGGTCTATGGCTACACCTTC
TRBD1	TRBJ2-1	-	TRBV6-5	CATILHGQGASEQFF	TGTGCCACCATTCTCCATGGACAGGGGGCGAGTGAGCAGTTCTTC
-	TRBJ2-3	-	TRBV5-1	CASSLAGDGASTDTQYF	TGCGCCAGCAGCTTGGCAGGGGATGGCGCTAGCACAGATACGCAGTATTTT
-	TRBJ2-2	-	TRBV2	CASSTLLNTGELFF	TGTGCCAGCAGTACCCTACTGAACACCGGGGAGCTGTTTTTT
-	TRBJ2-1	-	TRBV5-1	CASSPGHSNSYNEQFF	TGCGCCAGCAGCCCCGGACATTCCAACTCCTACAATGAGCAGTTCTTC
-	TRBJ2-3	-	TRBV5-8	CASSLEGGPRDTQYF	TGTGCCAGCAGCTTGGAGGGGGGGCCCCGAGATACGCAGTATTTT
TRBD2	TRBJ2-2	-	TRBV6-1	CASSEAGGAELFF	TGTGCCAGCAGTGAAGCCGGGGGGGCGGAGCTGTTTTTT
-	TRBJ2-7	-	TRBV6-5	CASSRGDSYEQYF	TGTGCCAGCAGTCGGGGTGACTCCTACGAGCAGTACTTC
-	TRBJ2-1	-	TRBV3-1/TRBV3-2	CASSQDLKFGQGNEQFF	TGTGCCAGCAGCCAAGATTTAAAATTCGGCCAGGGGAATGAGCAGTTCTTC
TRBD1	TRBJ2-2	-	TRBV9	CASSVAWTGGRTGELFF	TGTGCCAGCAGCGTAGCCTGGACAGGGGGTCGCACCGGGGAGCTGTTTTTT
TRBD2	TRBJ2-1	many	TRBV27	CASSFSSGIGNEQFF	TGTGCCAGCAGTTTCTCTAGCGGGATTGGGAATGAGCAGTTCTTC
-	TRBJ2-3	-	TRBV5-1	CASSPVGGLSTDTQYF	TGCGCCAGCAGCCCGGTGGGGGGGCTGAGCACAGATACGCAGTATTTT
-	TRBJ1-2	-	TRBV29-1	CSVEDPGYGYTF	TGCAGCGTTGAAGATCCGGGGTATGGCTACACCTTC
TRBD2	TRBJ2-1	-	TRBV7-2	CASSRTSGSSYNEQFF	TGTGCCAGCAGCAGGACTAGCGGGAGTTCCTACAATGAGCAGTTCTTC
-	TRBJ1-5	-	TRBV4-1	CASSQALGRRSNQPQHF	TGCGCCAGCAGCCAAGCCCTAGGGAGACGTAGCAATCAGCCCCAGCATTTT
-	TRBJ2-7	-	TRBV4-1	CASSQDGLRGQLTYEQYF	TGCGCCAGCAGCCAAGACGGCCTGCGGGGACAGCTGACCTACGAGCAGTACTTC
TRBD1	TRBJ1-2	-	TRBV28	CASSVGQARYGYTF	TGTGCCAGCAGTGTGGGACAGGCTCGATATGGCTACACCTTC
-	TRBJ2-7	-	TRBV3-1/TRBV3-2	CASSDTGQRSYEQYF	TGTGCCAGCAGCGATACAGGACAACGTAGCTACGAGCAGTACTTC
TRBD2	TRBJ2-5	-	TRBV5-5	CASSLAGASGEQETQYF	TGTGCCAGCAGCTTGGCCGGGGCTAGCGGGGAGCAAGAGACCCAGTACTTC
-	TRBJ1-2	once	TRBV25-1	CASSAGVGYTF	TGTGCCAGCAGTGCGGGGGTTGGCTACACCTTC
TRBD1	TRBJ1-1	few	TRBV5-6	CASSPSGTGDGRSTEAFF	TGTGCCAGCAGCCCTTCCGGGACAGGGGATGGGAGGAGCACTGAAGCTTTCTTT
-	TRBJ1-2	-	TRBV5-6	CASSLVGEPERGYTF	TGTGCCAGCAGCTTGGTGGGAGAACCCGAAAGAGGCTACACCTTC